One sample yielded the 17 T cell receptor beta chains listed below, sequenced in a study of naive and memory T cell subsets. A UMI-containing oligonucleotide was joined by 3' ligation to the TCR cDNA template. Ligated cDNA underwent four rounds of PCR with nested alpha and beta constant region primers and SP2. TCRdb reprocessed the 5' RACE reads via MiXCR and lists one record per CDR3 protein. In the table there are roughly 62,000 distinct CDR3 sequences, around 7.3% of which are singletons. Receptors were obtained from a male donor in good health.

This clonotype came up a few times. The chain has TRBV29-1 and TRBJ2-5; no clear D. V shed 2 bases and J shed 2 bases, with 15 bases lying between them. Germline V lookup: CDR1 SQVTM, CDR2 ANQGSEA. The CDR3 is 15 residues long. The chain's CDR3 is CSVEPNGLGQETQYF. In DNA, the CDR3 is TGCAGCGTTGAACCCAACGGGCTGGGTCAAGAGACCCAGTACTTC.

V usage is TRBV10-1 and J usage is TRBJ1-2; D remains ambiguous. Trimming pared 3 bases from V and 2 bases from J, leaving 19 bases between. The germline V gene has CDR1 WNHNN and CDR2 SYGVQD (reference sequence). CDR3 size: 17 residues. In nucleotides, the CDR3 is TGCGCCAGCAGTGATGACCCTCAACCAAGCCCCAACTATGGCTACACCTTC. This codes for CASSDDPQPSPNYGYTF.

The rearrangement uses TRBV19 and TRBJ2-3; TRBD1 matches 7 bases. Trimming took 0 bases from V and 2 from J; bases not matched to a gene: 5. The CDR3 totals 16 residues. Germline CDR1 reads LNHDA; CDR2 reads SQIVND (reference sequence). CDR3 coding DNA: TGTGCCAGTAGTATAGAAGTGGGGACAGCCACAGATACGCAGTATTTT. The encoded protein is CASSIEVGTATDTQYF.

The CDR3 DNA sequence: TGTGCCACCGCCGACGGGCAGCGGTTTGGACCCCTCCACTTT. It translates to CATADGQRFGPLHF. This chain connects TRBV15 to TRBJ1-6, with D hard to call. In germline, CDR1 is LNHNV, CDR2 YYDKDF (reference sequence). The length of the CDR3 is 14 residues. Trimming stripped 8 bases from V and 12 bases from J, with 20 bases between.

The sample holds a few counts of this clonotype. This sequence joins TRBV5-1 and TRBJ2-5, with TRBD2 as a possible D gene (5 bases). Germline V gene lookup returns CDR1 SGHRS and CDR2 YFSETQ. V lost 4 bases and J 2 bases, leaving 15 bases between the germline ends. The CDR3 spans 15 residues. The CDR3 reads CASSRSPGIQETQYF. The CDR3 DNA reads TGCGCCAGCAGCCGAAGCCCCGGGATACAAGAGACCCAGTACTTC.

This clonotype was counted a few times. The chain links TRBV14 to TRBJ2-1, with 9 bases fitting TRBD2. The CDR3 is 15 residues long. CDR1 and CDR2 (germline): SGHDN, FVKESK. With V trimmed by 1 base and J by 10 bases, 8 bases remained unmatched. DNA for the CDR3: TGTGCCAGCAGCCAAGGTGGCGGGGGGGTTTACGAGCAGTTCTTC. This sequence encodes CASSQGGGGVYEQFF.

This chain joins TRBV29-1 and TRBJ2-7, with 10 bases identical to TRBD1. After removal of 1 base from V and 5 bases from J, the junction contained 5 bases not matched to a gene. This CDR3 is 14 amino acids long. Germline loops: CDR1 SQVTM, CDR2 ANQGSEA. CDR3 loop: CSVEGDRGDNEQYF. DNA for the CDR3: TGCAGCGTTGAAGGGGACAGGGGAGACAACGAGCAGTACTTC.

The sample holds many counts of this clonotype. The chain uses TRBV20-1 and TRBJ2-7; a possible D gene is TRBD1 (5 bases). The CDR3 length is 13 residues. V lost 0 bases and J 3 bases, leaving 9 bases between the germline ends. Germline assignment: CDR1 DFQATT and CDR2 SNEGSKA (reference sequence). CDR3 sequence (DNA): TGCAGTGCTAGAGAAAGACAGTACTACGAGCAGTACTTC. Amino acid sequence: CSARERQYYEQYF.

This clonotype has a count of ten or more. The chain joins TRBV3-1 to TRBJ1-4, with a weak D call TRBD1 (5 bases). The CDR3 contains 14 residues. The germline V gene encodes CDR1 LGHDT and CDR2 YNNKEL (reference sequence). Trimming stripped 4 bases from V and 6 bases from J, with 12 bases between. CDR3 in amino acids: CASSPPGRDEKLFF. For the CDR3, the DNA is TGTGCCAGCAGCCCTCCGGGACGGGATGAAAAACTGTTTTTT.

This clonotype came up many times. The gene calls are TRBV11-2 and TRBJ2-3; 11 bases line up with TRBD2. CDR1 and CDR2 from the germline V gene are SGHAT and FQNNGV. The CDR3 is 15 residues long. V trimming: 5 bases; J trimming: 2 bases; junction bases outside the gene matches: 3. CDR3 bases: TGTGCCAGCAGCCATAGCGGGGGGGCCACAGATACGCAGTATTTT. Protein sequence: CASSHSGGATDTQYF.

There are a few counts of this clonotype. The gene calls are TRBV6-5 and TRBJ2-2; 7 nucleotides align to TRBD2. The CDR3 has 13 residues. The germline gives CDR1 MNHEY, CDR2 SVGAGI. The trim removed 10 bases at V and 1 base at J, leaving 3 bases unmatched. For the CDR3, the DNA is TGTGCCACCTGGGAGGGGAACACCGGGGAGCTGTTTTTT. Translation gives CATWEGNTGELFF.

In this sample, this clonotype turned up many times. The J gene is TRBJ1-1, the V gene TRBV2; 9 bases are a match to TRBD1. Trimming cost V 4 bases and J 11 bases; bases outside gene matches: 17. Germline CDR1 and CDR2: SNHLY and FYNNEI. CDR3 length: 16 amino acids. CDR3 loop: CASSGGTGTIPQHAFF. CDR3 bases: TGTGCCAGCAGTGGGGGGACAGGGACCATTCCCCAGCATGCTTTCTTT.

This clonotype was counted many times. This chain uses TRBV29-1 with TRBJ2-1; 10 positions match TRBD2. Germline trimming cut 4 bases from V and 8 bases from J; bases unmatched to any gene: 17. The CDR3 is 17 residues long. CDR1 SQVTM and CDR2 ANQGSEA come from the germline V gene. CDR3 sequence: CSVARVKSGRGVDEQFF. The CDR3 region has the DNA TGCAGCGTTGCTCGAGTGAAGAGCGGGAGGGGAGTTGATGAGCAGTTCTTC.

The genes are TRBV7-9 and TRBJ2-1; D unclear. CDR3 length: 14 amino acids. V was clipped by 8 bases and J by 5 bases, with 16 bases between them. The germline CDR1 and CDR2 sequences are SEHNR and FQNEAQ (reference sequence). The CDR3 DNA is TGTGCCAGCGTCTTAAAAGGAAACGACAATGAGCAGTTCTTC. It specifies CASVLKGNDNEQFF.

This clonotype showed up many times. V usage is TRBV20-1 and J usage is TRBJ2-6; D not resolved. The V gene's germline CDR1 is DFQATT and CDR2 SNEGSKA (reference sequence). This CDR3 is 13 amino acids long. V lost 5 bases and J lost 3, with 8 bases in between. The CDR3 reads CSAPHIGANVLTF. CDR3 coding DNA: TGCAGTGCTCCCCACATTGGGGCCAACGTCCTGACTTTC.

This clonotype has just a few counts. V usage is TRBV7-9 and J usage is TRBJ1-2; D might be TRBD1 (6 bases). This CDR3 comprises 16 residues. Germline V gene sequence: CDR1 SEHNR, CDR2 FQNEAQ (reference sequence). Trimming stripped 5 bases from V and 2 bases from J, with 18 bases between. The CDR3 loop reads CASSAYSGTPNYGYTF. CDR3 DNA sequence: TGTGCCAGCAGCGCCTATTCCGGGACACCAAACTATGGCTACACCTTC.

V and J are TRBV5-1 and TRBJ2-2, with TRBD1 matching 7 bases. Trimming removed 3 bases from V and 3 bases from J; junction bases left unmatched: 2. The germline CDR1 and CDR2 sequences are SGHRS and YFSETQ. This CDR3 contains 14 residues. The CDR3: CASSSTGDTGELFF. CDR3 nucleotide sequence: TGCGCCAGCAGCTCAACAGGGGACACCGGGGAGCTGTTTTTT.